The rows below give T cell receptor beta chains drawn from one sample of a study of T cell repertoires in cytomegalovirus infection. A single record per CDR3 protein comes from TCRdb applying MiXCR to the reads. Of about 180,000 distinct CDR3 sequences listed, 15% to 20% are singletons. Sequencing was done on a sample of CD8+ T cells from PBMCs. Source of these receptors: a human donor in good health (CMV status not recorded). Some clones in this sample may be carry-over from other donors' samples. The CDR3 runs from the conserved cysteine through the conserved F or W. A D gene is named only where the DNA matches it firmly. Size is omitted from some rows. Given values are once, few, many or a class for expanded clones.

D gene: NA; J gene: TRBJ2-2; V gene: TRBV12-5; clone size: few; CDR3 protein: CASGTPGAELFF; CDR3 DNA: TGTGCTAGTGGTACTCCCGGCGCCGAGCTGTTTTTT
D gene: NA; J gene: TRBJ1-3; V gene: TRBV4-2; clone size: few; CDR3 protein: CASSQVPRDGTSTYSGNTIYF; CDR3 DNA: TGTGCCAGCAGCCAAGTCCCCCGGGACGGCACTTCCACCTACTCTGGAAACACCATATATTTT
D gene: TRBD1; J gene: TRBJ2-1; V gene: TRBV6-2/TRBV6-3; clone size: NA; CDR3 protein: CASSYDRDRKNNNEQFF; CDR3 DNA: TGTGCCAGCAGTTACGACCGGGACAGAAAAAACAACAATGAGCAGTTCTTC
D gene: TRBD1; J gene: TRBJ2-7; V gene: TRBV10-3; clone size: NA; CDR3 protein: CAISESGTDEQYF; CDR3 DNA: TGTGCCATCAGTGAGTCTGGGACAGACGAGCAGTACTTC
D gene: NA; J gene: TRBJ2-1; V gene: TRBV19; clone size: few; CDR3 protein: CASSADSYNEQFF; CDR3 DNA: TGTGCCAGTAGTGCCGACAGTTACAATGAGCAGTTCTTC
D gene: NA; J gene: TRBJ1-5; V gene: TRBV27; clone size: NA; CDR3 protein: CASSYGSGVNQPQHF; CDR3 DNA: TGTGCCAGCAGTTACGGGTCGGGGGTCAATCAGCCCCAGCATTTT
D gene: TRBD1; J gene: TRBJ1-2; V gene: TRBV7-2; clone size: NA; CDR3 protein: CASSLAPWTGANYGYTF; CDR3 DNA: TGTGCCAGCAGCTTAGCGCCGTGGACAGGGGCCAACTATGGCTACACCTTC
D gene: TRBD1; J gene: TRBJ1-1; V gene: TRBV7-2; clone size: many; CDR3 protein: CASSLPGTGNGIEAFF; CDR3 DNA: TGTGCCAGCAGCTTACCCGGGACAGGGAACGGGATTGAAGCTTTCTTT
D gene: NA; J gene: TRBJ2-7; V gene: TRBV15; clone size: NA; CDR3 protein: CATSTLRRLEQYF; CDR3 DNA: TGTGCCACCAGCACCCTAAGGCGTCTCGAGCAGTACTTC
D gene: NA; J gene: TRBJ2-1; V gene: TRBV19; clone size: NA; CDR3 protein: CASSFQTGEPNEQFF; CDR3 DNA: TGTGCCAGTAGTTTTCAGACTGGAGAGCCTAATGAGCAGTTCTTC
D gene: TRBD1; J gene: TRBJ1-1; V gene: TRBV7-9; clone size: few; CDR3 protein: CASSFRGQPNTEAFF; CDR3 DNA: TGTGCCAGCAGCTTCAGGGGGCAGCCGAACACTGAAGCTTTCTTT
D gene: TRBD2; J gene: TRBJ2-2; V gene: TRBV29-1; clone size: NA; CDR3 protein: CSGTSGGGTGELFF; CDR3 DNA: TGCAGCGGTACTAGCGGGGGTGGCACCGGGGAGCTGTTTTTT
D gene: NA; J gene: TRBJ2-5; V gene: TRBV6-6; clone size: NA; CDR3 protein: CASAYRAETQYF; CDR3 DNA: TGTGCCAGCGCCTATAGAGCCGAGACCCAGTACTTC
D gene: NA; J gene: TRBJ2-1; V gene: TRBV7-9; clone size: NA; CDR3 protein: CASSPWAYNEQFF; CDR3 DNA: TGTGCCAGCAGCCCGTGGGCCTACAATGAGCAGTTCTTC
D gene: TRBD2; J gene: TRBJ2-1; V gene: TRBV4-3; clone size: NA; CDR3 protein: CASSQTLAGPFNEQFF; CDR3 DNA: TGCGCCAGCAGCCAGACTCTAGCGGGGCCCTTCAATGAGCAGTTCTTC
D gene: TRBD1; J gene: TRBJ1-2; V gene: TRBV7-2; clone size: NA; CDR3 protein: CASSQPGQEPYGYTF; CDR3 DNA: TGTGCCAGCAGCCAGCCGGGACAGGAACCCTATGGCTACACCTTC
D gene: NA; J gene: TRBJ1-1; V gene: TRBV6-2/TRBV6-3; clone size: few; CDR3 protein: CASSWTRAVGDTEAFF; CDR3 DNA: TGTGCCAGCAGTTGGACAAGGGCAGTGGGAGATACTGAAGCTTTCTTT
D gene: TRBD1; J gene: TRBJ1-1; V gene: TRBV7-8; clone size: once; CDR3 protein: CASSLAGGYSREAFF; CDR3 DNA: TGTGCCAGCAGCTTAGCAGGGGGCTACAGCCGAGAAGCTTTCTTT
D gene: NA; J gene: TRBJ2-7; V gene: TRBV7-9; clone size: few; CDR3 protein: CASSLGRVGEQYF; CDR3 DNA: TGTGCCAGCAGCTTAGGAAGGGTAGGAGAGCAGTACTTC
D gene: TRBD1; J gene: TRBJ1-5; V gene: TRBV20-1; clone size: NA; CDR3 protein: CSASSGQGVYSNQPQHF; CDR3 DNA: TGCAGTGCCTCCTCGGGACAGGGAGTTTATAGCAATCAGCCCCAGCATTTT
D gene: NA; J gene: TRBJ2-7; V gene: TRBV6-1; clone size: few; CDR3 protein: CASSPPGSLVEQYF; CDR3 DNA: TGTGCCAGCAGCCCCCCGGGCTCCCTCGTCGAGCAGTACTTC
D gene: TRBD1; J gene: TRBJ2-1; V gene: TRBV7-9; clone size: NA; CDR3 protein: CASSSVPGQGSYYNEQFF; CDR3 DNA: TGTGCCAGCAGCTCCGTACCCGGACAGGGGTCATATTACAATGAGCAGTTCTTC
D gene: NA; J gene: TRBJ1-4; V gene: TRBV7-8; clone size: many; CDR3 protein: CASSLDPPGATNEKLFF; CDR3 DNA: TGTGCCAGCAGCTTAGACCCTCCCGGGGCAACTAATGAAAAACTGTTTTTT
D gene: NA; J gene: TRBJ1-2; V gene: TRBV20-1; clone size: few; CDR3 protein: CSARGGDSYGYTF; CDR3 DNA: TGCAGTGCGAGGGGCGGGGACTCCTATGGCTACACCTTC
D gene: TRBD1; J gene: TRBJ1-4; V gene: TRBV7-6; clone size: few; CDR3 protein: CAISSWDRGTEKLFF; CDR3 DNA: TGTGCCATCAGCTCCTGGGACAGGGGGACTGAAAAACTGTTTTTT
D gene: NA; J gene: TRBJ2-7; V gene: TRBV30; clone size: NA; CDR3 protein: CACPLGGTVDEQYF; CDR3 DNA: TGTGCCTGCCCCCTCGGAGGGACAGTCGACGAGCAGTACTTC
D gene: TRBD2; J gene: TRBJ2-3; V gene: TRBV7-8; clone size: NA; CDR3 protein: CASSLSGGDPFTDTQYF; CDR3 DNA: TGTGCCAGCAGCCTATCGGGGGGGGATCCCTTCACAGATACGCAGTATTTT
D gene: NA; J gene: TRBJ2-7; V gene: TRBV4-1; clone size: NA; CDR3 protein: CASSQSAEMSSYEQYF; CDR3 DNA: TGCGCCAGCAGCCAGTCAGCGGAGATGAGCTCCTACGAGCAGTACTTC
D gene: TRBD1; J gene: TRBJ1-1; V gene: TRBV23-1; clone size: NA; CDR3 protein: CASSRGTGGPTQIGNTEAFF; CDR3 DNA: TGCGCCAGCAGTAGGGGGACAGGGGGGCCTACTCAGATTGGGAACACTGAAGCTTTCTTT
D gene: TRBD2; J gene: TRBJ2-3; V gene: TRBV5-1; clone size: few; CDR3 protein: CASSLEERGATDTQYF; CDR3 DNA: TGCGCCAGCAGCTTGGAAGAGCGGGGGGCCACAGATACGCAGTATTTT
D gene: NA; J gene: TRBJ2-7; V gene: TRBV28; clone size: few; CDR3 protein: CASSSSNF; CDR3 DNA: TGTGCCAGCAGTAGCAGTAACTTC
D gene: TRBD1; J gene: TRBJ2-2; V gene: TRBV7-9; clone size: few; CDR3 protein: CASRTGDTGELFF; CDR3 DNA: TGTGCCAGCCGGACAGGGGACACCGGGGAGCTGTTTTTT
D gene: NA; J gene: TRBJ2-7; V gene: TRBV2; clone size: few; CDR3 protein: CAIVDSSYEQYF; CDR3 DNA: TGTGCCATCGTGGACAGTTCCTACGAGCAGTACTTC
D gene: TRBD1; J gene: TRBJ1-1; V gene: TRBV5-6; clone size: NA; CDR3 protein: CASSLSWTGEMNTEAFF; CDR3 DNA: TGTGCCAGCAGCTTGTCGTGGACAGGGGAAATGAACACTGAAGCTTTCTTT
D gene: TRBD1; J gene: TRBJ2-1; V gene: TRBV7-2; clone size: NA; CDR3 protein: CASSLLTRQGIKDEQFF; CDR3 DNA: TGTGCCAGCAGCCTACTCACCCGACAGGGTATTAAGGATGAGCAGTTCTTC
D gene: NA; J gene: TRBJ2-7; V gene: TRBV29-1; clone size: NA; CDR3 protein: CSVVGRAQGRGTNHEQYF; CDR3 DNA: TGCAGCGTTGTGGGGAGGGCGCAGGGGCGCGGAACTAACCACGAGCAGTACTTC
D gene: TRBD2; J gene: TRBJ2-1; V gene: TRBV6-4; clone size: few; CDR3 protein: CASSEETSGGRVEQFF; CDR3 DNA: TGTGCCAGCAGCGAAGAGACTAGCGGGGGCCGGGTTGAGCAGTTCTTC
D gene: TRBD1; J gene: TRBJ2-7; V gene: TRBV5-1; clone size: few; CDR3 protein: CASSEWTGGNYEQYF; CDR3 DNA: TGCGCCAGCAGCGAATGGACAGGGGGTAACTACGAGCAGTACTTC
D gene: TRBD1; J gene: TRBJ2-7; V gene: TRBV29-1; clone size: NA; CDR3 protein: CSVEARDRGEQYF; CDR3 DNA: TGCAGCGTTGAAGCTCGGGACAGGGGCGAGCAGTACTTC
D gene: NA; J gene: TRBJ2-1; V gene: TRBV4-1; clone size: NA; CDR3 protein: CASSQAYSGGGNNEQFF; CDR3 DNA: TGCGCCAGCAGCCAAGCCTATTCCGGAGGGGGCAACAATGAGCAGTTCTTC
D gene: TRBD1; J gene: TRBJ1-2; V gene: TRBV12-3/TRBV12-4; clone size: NA; CDR3 protein: CASSLDGTVGGYTF; CDR3 DNA: TGTGCCAGCAGTTTAGACGGGACAGTAGGCGGCTACACCTTC
D gene: TRBD2; J gene: TRBJ2-5; V gene: TRBV6-6; clone size: NA; CDR3 protein: CASNIASGVETQYF; CDR3 DNA: TGTGCCAGCAATATCGCTAGCGGGGTAGAGACCCAGTACTTC
D gene: NA; J gene: TRBJ2-6; V gene: TRBV6-2/TRBV6-3; clone size: few; CDR3 protein: CASRSRISGANVLTF; CDR3 DNA: TGTGCCAGCAGGTCCCGGATCTCTGGGGCCAACGTCCTGACTTTC
D gene: TRBD1; J gene: TRBJ2-7; V gene: TRBV28; clone size: few; CDR3 protein: CASRRQGAMDDEQYF; CDR3 DNA: TGTGCCAGCAGGCGACAGGGGGCAATGGACGACGAGCAGTACTTC
D gene: NA; J gene: TRBJ2-1; V gene: TRBV6-2/TRBV6-3; clone size: few; CDR3 protein: CASSIRDEQFF; CDR3 DNA: TGTGCCAGCAGCATACGGGATGAGCAGTTCTTC
D gene: NA; J gene: TRBJ2-7; V gene: TRBV6-1; clone size: NA; CDR3 protein: CASSEGPTYEQYF; CDR3 DNA: TGTGCCAGCAGTGAAGGGCCCACCTACGAGCAGTACTTC
D gene: NA; J gene: TRBJ1-3; V gene: TRBV20-1; clone size: few; CDR3 protein: CSARGGGPLLSGNTIYF; CDR3 DNA: TGCAGTGCTAGAGGAGGGGGACCTCTCCTCTCTGGAAACACCATATATTTT
D gene: NA; J gene: TRBJ2-7; V gene: TRBV9; clone size: NA; CDR3 protein: CASSASPAGVYEQYF; CDR3 DNA: TGTGCCAGCAGCGCTTCGCCGGCAGGAGTCTACGAGCAGTACTTC
D gene: NA; J gene: TRBJ1-5; V gene: TRBV11-2; clone size: few; CDR3 protein: CASSLEGQFSNQPQHF; CDR3 DNA: TGTGCCAGCAGCTTAGAGGGACAATTTAGCAATCAGCCCCAGCATTTT
D gene: TRBD1; J gene: TRBJ2-7; V gene: TRBV7-9; clone size: NA; CDR3 protein: CASSKFPLTGSSSGEQYF; CDR3 DNA: TGTGCCAGCAGCAAATTCCCTCTGACAGGGTCATCATCGGGCGAGCAGTACTTC
D gene: NA; J gene: TRBJ2-7; V gene: TRBV7-9; clone size: NA; CDR3 protein: CASSLVGGVYEQYF; CDR3 DNA: TGTGCCAGCAGCTTAGTTGGAGGCGTCTACGAGCAGTACTTC
D gene: NA; J gene: TRBJ1-1; V gene: TRBV28; clone size: few; CDR3 protein: CASSLGPHTEAFF; CDR3 DNA: TGTGCCAGCAGTTTGGGACCGCACACTGAAGCTTTCTTT
D gene: NA; J gene: TRBJ1-4; V gene: TRBV10-3; clone size: few; CDR3 protein: CAISESWRGGNEKLFF; CDR3 DNA: TGTGCCATCAGTGAGTCATGGCGCGGAGGGAATGAAAAACTGTTTTTT
D gene: NA; J gene: TRBJ2-7; V gene: TRBV20-1; clone size: NA; CDR3 protein: CSAREGRGLSYEQYF; CDR3 DNA: TGCAGTGCTAGAGAAGGGCGGGGCCTCTCCTACGAGCAGTACTTC
D gene: NA; J gene: TRBJ2-2; V gene: TRBV12-3/TRBV12-4; clone size: NA; CDR3 protein: CASSPTRTLNTGELFF; CDR3 DNA: TGTGCCAGCAGCCCCACTAGGACATTAAACACCGGGGAGCTGTTTTTT
D gene: NA; J gene: TRBJ1-2; V gene: TRBV12-3/TRBV12-4; clone size: few; CDR3 protein: CASSFTAGVNAYGYTF; CDR3 DNA: TGTGCCAGCAGTTTTACAGCAGGGGTTAACGCCTATGGCTACACCTTC
D gene: NA; J gene: TRBJ2-6; V gene: TRBV7-9; clone size: NA; CDR3 protein: CASSSRRLPGANVLTF; CDR3 DNA: TGTGCCAGCAGCTCCCGACGGCTTCCTGGGGCCAACGTCCTGACTTTC
D gene: NA; J gene: TRBJ2-7; V gene: TRBV7-9; clone size: NA; CDR3 protein: CASSARDGINYEQYF; CDR3 DNA: TGTGCCAGCAGCGCCCGGGACGGAATTAACTACGAGCAGTACTTC
D gene: NA; J gene: TRBJ2-2; V gene: TRBV12-3/TRBV12-4; clone size: many; CDR3 protein: CASSLRITGELFF; CDR3 DNA: TGTGCCAGCAGTTTACGCATCACCGGGGAGCTGTTTTTT
D gene: NA; J gene: TRBJ1-2; V gene: TRBV28; clone size: few; CDR3 protein: CASSSGRLYGYTF; CDR3 DNA: TGTGCCAGCAGTTCCGGGCGTCTTTATGGCTACACCTTC